Listed here are 2 T cell receptor beta chains from one sample, sequenced in a study of beta chain features in type 1 diabetes. Study findings and constraints: TCRB CDR3s from Type 1 diabetes patients were moderately but significantly shorter in all four CD4+ subsets.

Sequenced material consisted of expressed TCRB transcripts (all of the isolated RNA was reverse transcribed). Sequencing used immunoSEQ multiplex PCR; TCRdb keeps in-frame clones, though not all of them. The sample includes 600,000 to 700,000 clones, around 12% of them seen just once. These receptors lack a known antigen. The source material was naive CD4+ T cells from blood. The receptors stem from a man aged 30-40 years with type 1 diabetes.

This CDR3 is CASSHRDRDEQYF. In nucleotides, the CDR3 is TGCGCCAGCAGCCACCGGGACAGGGACGAGCAGTACTTC. The chain links TRBV4-3 to TRBJ2-7; 9 bases are a match to TRBD1. V shed 3 bases, J shed 5 bases, and the junction held 2 bases outside the gene matches. The CDR3 contains 13 residues. The germline CDR1 and CDR2 sequences are LGHNA and YSLEER.

This clone was recorded a few times. The chain joins TRBV28 to TRBJ2-2; 9 bases fit TRBD1. J gave up 1 base and V 5 bases, and 8 bases lay outside the gene matches. Germline V CDR1 and CDR2: MDHEN, SYDVKM. This CDR3 is built from 17 residues. The CDR3 coding sequence is TGTGCCAGCAGTACCAGTGGACAGGGGCAGAACACCGGGGAGCTGTTTTTT. It translates to CASSTSGQGQNTGELFF.